The T cell receptor beta chain under discussion was sequenced for a study of blood T cell repertoires in COVID-19 (dated by TCRdb to 2020 to 2021). The study in broad terms: Collaborator samples came from the United States, Italy and Spain and covered acute and convalescent phases of COVID-19. The material from the prospective study consisted of cDNA or gDNA derived from T cells, B-cell-depleted T cells, or PBMCs. The dataset comprised deeply sampled blood TCRbeta repertoires from subjects exposed to, actively infected with, or recovered from COVID-19. A freely available public database, intended as a resource for researchers studying the immune response to SARS-CoV-2, is where the repertoires were released. Samples came from the ongoing ImmuneRACE study (first 160 participants) plus 1,254 subjects from 6 global collaborators. Sample metadata almost always included a de-identified subject ID, COVID-19 status, age in years and sex. HLA class I and class II types, where available, came from metadata supplied by the sample provider rather than from assay-based typing.

With regard to this clone: The clone's antigen remains unknown. One base away there is no much larger clone; base qualities are not given.

Collaborating institutions collected whole blood in K2EDTA tubes following their own protocols. For TCRbeta analysis, collaborators shipped samples as frozen whole blood, isolated PBMCs, or DNA extracted from either of those sample types. Reading the germline V gene (reference sequence) gives CDR1 SEHNR and CDR2 FQNEAQ. V is cut by 2 bases and J by 3 bases, and the space between the germline ends is 12 bases. The CDR3 holds 15 amino acids from the cysteine to the phenylalanine. The only DNA kept is the CDR3, 45 bases in frame from the first base. What the authors observed across the whole study: The quantity of clinical and demographic metadata differed by source and by participant and was supplied without curation.

TCRbeta CDR3 regions were amplified from genomic DNA by means of the immunoSEQ Assay, a bias-controlled multiplex PCR. On the study's bioinformatics: Within the assay, amplification of reference gene primers was used to estimate how many nucleated cells each sample contained. Sequence reads were collapsed and filtered to measure the absolute abundance of every unique TCRbeta CDR3 rearrangement. Productive Simpson clonality was computed per sample as the square root of Simpson's diversity index over productive rearrangements. The table comes from immuneACCESS by way of TCRdb, which keeps in-frame sequences with V and J called. Part of the clones is missing from these tables; in studies checked, under half for an unresolved V gene and the rest for unknown reasons. Clone size and the V and J calls come from that table; the DNA yielded D and trimming. The sample data list 200,000 or so clones, and around 80% of these were observed just once. Of the sample, 13% to 15% is held by the ten largest clones.

The receptor was isolated from a young man with active or convalescent COVID-19. The chain couples TRBV7-9 to TRBJ2-3; the D gene is perhaps TRBD1, from 5 matching bases. The specimen was peripheral blood. This receptor carries the CDR3 CASSLRLGDTDTQYF. The DNA is as follows: TGTGCCAGCAGCTTAAGGCTAGGGGATACAGATACGCAGTATTTT.